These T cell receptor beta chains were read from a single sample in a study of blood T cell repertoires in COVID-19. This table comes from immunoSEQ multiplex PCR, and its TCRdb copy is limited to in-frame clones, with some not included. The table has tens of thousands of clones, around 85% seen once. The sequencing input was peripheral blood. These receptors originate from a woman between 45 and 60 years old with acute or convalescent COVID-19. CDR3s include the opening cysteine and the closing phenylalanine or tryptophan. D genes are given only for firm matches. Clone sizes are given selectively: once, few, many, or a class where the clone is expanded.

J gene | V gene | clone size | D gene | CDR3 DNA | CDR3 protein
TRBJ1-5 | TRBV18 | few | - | TGTGCCAGCTCCCTCAACAGGGTCGGTCAGCCCCAGCATTTT | CASSLNRVGQPQHF
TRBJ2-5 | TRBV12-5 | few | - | TGTGCTAGTTCCCGCGGGAAAGAGACCCAGTACTTC | CASSRGKETQYF
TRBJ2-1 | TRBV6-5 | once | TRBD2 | TGTGCCAGCAGACTAGCGCGGGAGCAGTTCTTC | CASRLAREQFF
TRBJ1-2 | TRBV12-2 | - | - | TGTGCAAGTCGCTTAGCAGCCCAGACAGGGGGTTTTGGGTATGGCTACACCTTC | CASRLAAQTGGFGYGYTF
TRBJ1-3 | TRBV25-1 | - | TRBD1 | TGTGCCAGCAGTGATGACAGGGGTGGAAACACCATATATTTT | CASSDDRGGNTIYF
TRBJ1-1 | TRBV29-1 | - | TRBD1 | TGCAGCGCTGGGACAGCCATGAACACTGAAGCTTTCTTT | CSAGTAMNTEAFF
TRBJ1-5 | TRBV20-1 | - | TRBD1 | TGCAGTGCTAGTCAGGGGGTCACGCAGCCCCAGCATTTT | CSASQGVTQPQHF
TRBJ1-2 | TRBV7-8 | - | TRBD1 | TGTGCCAGCAGCTTAGGGACAGGGATGCCCTATGGCTACACCTTC | CASSLGTGMPYGYTF
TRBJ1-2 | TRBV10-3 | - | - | TGTGCCATCAGTGAGTCGGAGAGTGGCTACACCTTC | CAISESESGYTF
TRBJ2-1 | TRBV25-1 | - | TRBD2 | TGTGCCAGCGGGACTAGCGGGAGGGCCTTCTACAATGAGCAGTTCTTC | CASGTSGRAFYNEQFF
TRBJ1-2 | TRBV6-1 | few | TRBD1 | TGTGCCAGCAGTGAAGATCGGTGGACAGGAGAAAACTATGGCTACACCTTC | CASSEDRWTGENYGYTF
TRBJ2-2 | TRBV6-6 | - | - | TGTGCCAGCAGTTACCATGGGGCTGTAGCCGGGGAGCTGTTTTTT | CASSYHGAVAGELFF
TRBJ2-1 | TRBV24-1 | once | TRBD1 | TGTGCCACCAGTGACCGGGACAGAGATGACAATGAGCAGTTCTTC | CATSDRDRDDNEQFF
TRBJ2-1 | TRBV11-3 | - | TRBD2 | TGTGCCAGCAGCCCTAGCGGGGGTATTTACAATGAGCAGTTCTTC | CASSPSGGIYNEQFF
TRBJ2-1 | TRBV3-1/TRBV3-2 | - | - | TGTGCCAGCAGCCAAGATGGTACAGGGATTTACAATGAGCAGTTCTTC | CASSQDGTGIYNEQFF
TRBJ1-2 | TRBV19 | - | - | TGTGCCAGTACTTTCCAACACGGCGGCGGAAATGGCTACACCTTC | CASTFQHGGGNGYTF
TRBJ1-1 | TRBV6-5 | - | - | TGTGCCAGCACCTCAACTCGGGGGGGGTATGAAGCTTTCTTT | CASTSTRGGYEAFF
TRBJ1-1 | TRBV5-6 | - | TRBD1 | TGTGCCAGCAGTCCTAGGGCCGGGACAGGGAGTTGGTATGCTTTCTTT | CASSPRAGTGSWYAFF
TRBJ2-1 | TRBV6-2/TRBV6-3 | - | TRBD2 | TGTGCCAGCAGCCGGACTAGCGGGAGCGGAAATGAGCAGTTCTTC | CASSRTSGSGNEQFF
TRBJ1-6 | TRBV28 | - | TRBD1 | TGTGCCAGTATAAAGCCCGGGACAGCCAATTCACCCCTCCACTTT | CASIKPGTANSPLHF
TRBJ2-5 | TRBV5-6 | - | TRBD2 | TGTGCCAGCAGCTTGGGCGGGACTAGCGGGAGGGCCCTCCGAGAGACCCAGTACTTC | CASSLGGTSGRALRETQYF
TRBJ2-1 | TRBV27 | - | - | TGTGCCAGCCTCAACTGGCCCGGGGACAATGAGCAGTTCTTC | CASLNWPGDNEQFF
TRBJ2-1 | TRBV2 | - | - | TGTGCCAGCAGTGAGCAAGGGGGGCAGTTCTTC | CASSEQGGQFF
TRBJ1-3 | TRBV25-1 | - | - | TGTGCCAGCAGTGAAAAGAGGTCCGAGCCTGGTTATGGAAACACCATATATTTT | CASSEKRSEPGYGNTIYF
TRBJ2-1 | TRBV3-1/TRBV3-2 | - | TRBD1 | TGTGCCAGCAGCCCCGGGACAGGGGACCACAATGAGCAGTTCTTC | CASSPGTGDHNEQFF
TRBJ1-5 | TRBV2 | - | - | TGTGCCAGCAGTGCCGCTGTTGGGCCCACCCAGCCCCAGCATTTT | CASSAAVGPTQPQHF
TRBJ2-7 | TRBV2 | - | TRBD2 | TGTGCCAGCAGTGAAGCGCTTCTGGGACTAGCGGGGGAGGATCACGAGCAGTACTTC | CASSEALLGLAGEDHEQYF
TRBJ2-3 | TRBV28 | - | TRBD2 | TGTGCCAGCCGAGACCGCTCGGGACTAGCGGCACCAGATACGCAGTATTTT | CASRDRSGLAAPDTQYF
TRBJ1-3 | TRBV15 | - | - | TGTGCCACCAGCAGAGATTTTGGGGCTAATGGAAACACCATATATTTT | CATSRDFGANGNTIYF
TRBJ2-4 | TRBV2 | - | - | TGTGCCAGCAGTGAACTCTCTCAGACGGGAGCCAAAAACATTCAGTACTTC | CASSELSQTGAKNIQYF
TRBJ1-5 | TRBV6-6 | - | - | TGTGCCAGCACCTACGCATGGGAGCAGCCCCAGCATTTT | CASTYAWEQPQHF
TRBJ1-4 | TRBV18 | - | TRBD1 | TGTGCCAGCTCACAGGACAGGCTATATGAAAAACTGTTTTTT | CASSQDRLYEKLFF
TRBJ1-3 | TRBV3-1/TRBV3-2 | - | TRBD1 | TGTGCCAGCAGTCCAGCAATCAACAGGGGTATAACTGGAAACACCATATATTTT | CASSPAINRGITGNTIYF
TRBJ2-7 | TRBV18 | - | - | TGTGCCAGCTCACCGCGACTAGACTCCTACGAGCAGTACTTC | CASSPRLDSYEQYF
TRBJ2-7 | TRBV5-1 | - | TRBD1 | TGCGCCAGCAGCTTAGGGACAGGGTTCTACGAGCAGTACTTC | CASSLGTGFYEQYF
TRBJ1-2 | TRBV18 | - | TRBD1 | TGTGCCAGCTCACCGGGACAGGGTGAATATGGCTACACCTTC | CASSPGQGEYGYTF
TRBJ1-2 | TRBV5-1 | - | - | TGCGCCAGCAGCCAACAGGCGGACTATGGCTACACCTTC | CASSQQADYGYTF
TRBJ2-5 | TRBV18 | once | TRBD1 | TGTGCCAGCTCACTAGGACAGGGAGAGACCCAGTACTTC | CASSLGQGETQYF
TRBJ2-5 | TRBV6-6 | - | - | TGTGCCAGCAGTTACACTAACCAAGAGACCCAGTACTTC | CASSYTNQETQYF
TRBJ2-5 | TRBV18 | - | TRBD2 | TGTGCCAGCTCACCGTGGGCAGCGGGGGAGCAAGAGACCCAGTACTTC | CASSPWAAGEQETQYF
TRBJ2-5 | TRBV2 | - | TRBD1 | TGTGCCAGCAGTAAATACCGGGACAGGGGTCAAGAGACCCAGTACTTC | CASSKYRDRGQETQYF
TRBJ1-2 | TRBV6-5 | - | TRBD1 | TGTGCCAGTCCGGGACAGGGGGCAAGAGGCTACACCTTC | CASPGQGARGYTF
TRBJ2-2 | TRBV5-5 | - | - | TGTGCCAGCAGCTTGACAGGCCTCAACACCGGGGAGCTGTTTTTT | CASSLTGLNTGELFF
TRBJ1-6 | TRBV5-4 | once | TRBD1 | TGTGCCAGCAGCCAGGGGACAGCCCCTAGGGCCCTCCACTTT | CASSQGTAPRALHF
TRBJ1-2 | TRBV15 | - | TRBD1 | TGTGCCACCAGCACATTAGGATCAGGGGGCGAGATTCGCGCATCCAACTATGGCTACACCTTC | CATSTLGSGGEIRASNYGYTF
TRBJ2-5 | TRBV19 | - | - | TGTAAGCGAGAGACCCAGTACTTC | CKRETQYF
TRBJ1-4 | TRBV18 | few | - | TGTGCCAGCTCACCATACGACAGTTTCGCTAATGAAAAACTGTTTTTT | CASSPYDSFANEKLFF
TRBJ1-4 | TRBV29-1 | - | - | TGCAGCGTTGAACTGTCAGGGGCCGGGGCTAATGAAAAACTGTTTTTT | CSVELSGAGANEKLFF
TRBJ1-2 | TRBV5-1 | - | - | TGCGCCAGCAGCTTGGAGTCGGTAAACTATGGCTACACCTTC | CASSLESVNYGYTF
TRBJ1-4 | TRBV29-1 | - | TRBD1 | TGCAGCGTTGGGGGACAGGGGGGAGAAAAACTGTTTTTT | CSVGGQGGEKLFF
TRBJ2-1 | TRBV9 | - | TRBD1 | TGTGCCAGCAGCGTAGAGGGACAGGCGAGGAATGAGCAGTTCTTC | CASSVEGQARNEQFF